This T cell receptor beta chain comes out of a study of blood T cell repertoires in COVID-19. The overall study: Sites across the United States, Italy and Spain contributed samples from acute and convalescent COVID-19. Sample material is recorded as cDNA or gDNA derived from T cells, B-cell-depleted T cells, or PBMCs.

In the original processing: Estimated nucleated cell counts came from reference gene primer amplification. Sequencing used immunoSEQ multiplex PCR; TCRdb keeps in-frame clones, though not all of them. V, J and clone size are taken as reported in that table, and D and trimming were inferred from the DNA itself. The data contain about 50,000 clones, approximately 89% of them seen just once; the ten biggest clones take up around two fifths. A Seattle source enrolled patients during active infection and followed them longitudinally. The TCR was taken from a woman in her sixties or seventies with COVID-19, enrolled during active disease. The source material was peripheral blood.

The DNA of the CDR3 is TGTGCCAGCAGCCAAGATCAGGTGGGGCACACCTTC. It codes for CASSQDQVGHTF. The chain uses TRBV3-1 (or the pseudogene TRBV3-2) and TRBJ1-2; D may be TRBD1 (5 bases). This CDR3 region has 12 residues. The ends were cut back, 0 bases at V and 12 bases at J, with 11 bases in the middle. From germline, CDR1 is LGHDT and CDR2 YNNKEL (reference sequence).